Presented here are 18 T cell receptor beta chains from one specimen sequenced in a study of identical twins. TCRdb itself ran the 5' RACE reads through MiXCR, one entry per CDR3 protein. This sample yields roughly 1,500,000 distinct CDR3 sequences, of which under 35% are seen a single time; about 0.25% belongs to the top ten. The material sequenced was cord blood. The receptors come from a newborn girl in good health.

This chain uses TRBV20-1 with TRBJ2-7; D is possibly TRBD1 (5 bases). The V end lost 5 bases, the J end lost 0 bases, and 8 bases lay between the germline ends. Germline CDR1 reads DFQATT; CDR2 reads SNEGSKA (reference sequence). The CDR3 is 12 amino acids. CDR3 protein: CSASDISYEQYF. The CDR3 DNA sequence: TGCAGTGCTTCGGACATCTCCTACGAGCAGTACTTC.

V is TRBV2 and J is TRBJ2-2; D is possibly TRBD1 (6 bases). The CDR3 loop spans 12 amino acids. Trimming cost V 8 bases and J 9 bases, with 13 bases left between them. Germline V gene sequence: CDR1 SNHLY, CDR2 FYNNEI. The CDR3 DNA follows: TGTGCCAGCGGGGCGACAGGCCGGGAGCTGTTTTTT. Translated: CASGATGRELFF.

This clonotype was recorded a few times. V gene TRBV20-1 combines with J gene TRBJ2-3; 13 nucleotides agree with TRBD2. The CDR3 runs 17 residues. The junction had 9 bases not matched to a gene; V was cut back by 0 bases and J by 6 bases. Germline loops: CDR1 DFQATT, CDR2 SNEGSKA (reference sequence). Written as DNA, the CDR3 is TGCAGTGCTAGAGATTTAGAACTAGCGGGAGGGTCGGATACGCAGTATTTT. Encoded protein: CSARDLELAGGSDTQYF.

V gene TRBV19 combines with J gene TRBJ1-1; D possibly corresponds to TRBD1 (5 bases). The CDR3 covers 15 residues. CDR1 and CDR2 from the germline V gene are LNHDA and SQIVND (reference sequence). Trimming took 4 bases from V and 3 from J, leaving 15 bases between them. The CDR3 region has the DNA TGTGCCAGTAGTACCCGTGGGGGAAGACACACTGAAGCTTTCTTT. It yields the protein CASSTRGGRHTEAFF.

This chain connects TRBV20-1 to TRBJ2-1; TRBD2 aligns across 10 bases. The germline V gene encodes CDR1 DFQATT and CDR2 SNEGSKA (reference sequence). CDR3 size: 15 residues. V shed 2 bases and J 3 bases; nucleotides not matched to a gene: 4. The DNA for the CDR3 is TGCAGTGCTAGAAAACTAGCGGGGAGCTACAATGAGCAGTTCTTC. As protein: CSARKLAGSYNEQFF.

At least ten counts were recorded for this clonotype. J is TRBJ2-7 and V is TRBV11-2, with D tentatively TRBD1 or TRBD2 (5 bases each). V lost 1 base and J 3 bases, leaving 13 bases between the germline ends. The CDR3 has 15 amino acids. Germline CDR1 and CDR2: SGHAT and FQNNGV. Here the CDR3 reads CASSLVGLGRYEQYF. DNA of the CDR3: TGTGCCAGCAGCTTAGTTGGTTTGGGACGCTACGAGCAGTACTTC.

This chain links TRBV20-1 with TRBJ2-7; tentatively, D is TRBD2 (7 bases). The germline CDR1 and CDR2 sequences are DFQATT and SNEGSKA (reference sequence). The CDR3 length is 14 residues. Trimming cost V 6 bases and J 0 bases, with 15 bases left between them. CDR3 in DNA: TGCAGTGCGGGGGGGGCAGGGAGCTCCTACGAGCAGTACTTC. Translation: CSAGGAGSSYEQYF.

To note about this clonotype: Given a much more abundant clone one base away, this may be a read error. The chain employs TRBV20-1 and TRBJ2-5; the D is unclear. The end of the DNA aligns better with TRBJ2-1, so the J call may be wrong. CDR1 is DFQATT, CDR2 SNEGSKA, per germline (reference sequence). The CDR3 runs 11 residues. The CDR3 here is CSARARETQFF. The CDR3 nucleotides read TGCAGTGCTAGAGCTCGAGAGACCCAGTTCTTC.

This clonotype was detected a few times. The chain is built from TRBV6-6 and TRBJ1-2; D not resolved. V was shortened by 7 bases and J by 4 bases, with 13 bases between the two germline ends. The germline V gene encodes CDR1 MNHNY and CDR2 SVGAGI (reference sequence). This CDR3 region has 13 residues. CDR3 residues: CASTYSTVYGYTF. As DNA, the CDR3 is TGTGCCAGCACGTACTCGACGGTCTATGGCTACACCTTC.

V and J are TRBV3-1 and TRBJ2-1; TRBD2 agrees at 8 bases. The ends lost 1 base at V and 4 bases at J; junction bases unmatched: 6. CDR1 and CDR2 (germline): LGHDT, YNNKEL (reference sequence). The CDR3 length is 16 residues. CDR3 amino acids: CASSQGRGVGYNEQFF. The CDR3 DNA reads TGTGCCAGCAGCCAAGGGCGGGGGGTCGGGTACAATGAGCAGTTCTTC.

The rearrangement joins TRBV7-2 to TRBJ2-4; D gene ambiguous. Trimming removed 5 bases from V and 13 bases from J, with 24 bases in between. The CDR3 contains 15 residues. Germline V lookup: CDR1 SGHTA, CDR2 FQGNSA. This chain's CDR3 is CASSPSYLSHNEQYF. CDR3 bases: TGTGCCAGCAGCCCGTCCTATCTCTCGCACAATGAGCAGTACTTC.

The chain employs TRBV29-1 and TRBJ1-4; no definite D call. The length of the CDR3 is 10 residues. CDR1 is SQVTM and CDR2 is ANQGSEA in the germline V gene. V was trimmed by 4 bases and J by 8 bases, leaving 5 bases between them. In DNA form, the CDR3 reads TGCAGCGTTGGTTCAGAAAAACTGTTTTTT. It is translated as CSVGSEKLFF.

This clonotype was seen more than once but under ten times. This chain connects TRBV15 to TRBJ1-4; D ambiguous. The CDR3 runs 16 residues. The V and J ends lost 0 bases and 0 bases respectively, with 8 bases between them. Germline lookup yields CDR1 LNHNV and CDR2 YYDKDF (reference sequence). The CDR3 loop is CATSRDRVATNEKLFF. As DNA, the CDR3 is TGTGCCACCAGCAGAGATCGGGTCGCAACTAATGAAAAACTGTTTTTT.

The V gene is TRBV28, the J gene TRBJ1-2; 7 bases fit TRBD1. The CDR3 extends over 12 amino acids. V shed 7 bases, J shed 7 bases, and the junction held 6 bases outside the gene matches. The germline V gene encodes CDR1 MDHEN and CDR2 SYDVKM. The CDR3 protein is CASTLDRAGYTF. The CDR3 bases are TGTGCCAGCACCCTAGACAGGGCTGGCTACACCTTC.

This clonotype appeared a few times. The chain joins TRBV27 to TRBJ1-5; possible D gene TRBD1, 6 bases. The germline CDR1 and CDR2 sequences are MNHEY and SMNVEV (reference sequence). The CDR3 covers 14 residues. Trimming removed 3 bases at V and 2 bases at J, with 8 bases between. CDR3 residues: CASSFNRGNQPQHF. The CDR3 DNA sequence: TGTGCCAGCAGTTTCAACAGGGGCAATCAGCCCCAGCATTTT.

This clonotype was observed once. This chain links TRBV10-3 with TRBJ2-1; 13 nucleotides line up with TRBD2. CDR1 and CDR2 from the germline V gene are ENHRY and SYGVKD. V lost 2 bases, J lost 5 bases, and 15 bases stayed unmatched. The CDR3 has 20 amino acids. CDR3 DNA sequence: TGTGCCATCAGTGAGGGAATGATACTAGCGGGAGGGCTGGGGAACAATGAGCAGTTCTTC. Protein product: CAISEGMILAGGLGNNEQFF.

The chain has TRBV12-3 or TRBV12-4 and TRBJ2-6; 7 bases align to TRBD1. V gave up 4 bases and J gave up 0 bases; unmatched junction bases: 9. This CDR3 comprises 18 residues. CDR3 residues: CASSSHRQGTSGANVLTF. Written as DNA, the CDR3 is TGTGCCAGCAGTTCCCATCGACAGGGAACCTCTGGGGCCAACGTCCTGACTTTC.

V usage is TRBV7-2 and J usage is TRBJ1-1; TRBD1 matches 9 bases. V was clipped by 4 bases and J by 8 bases; unmatched bases: 8. CDR3 length: 14 amino acids. CDR1 is SGHTA and CDR2 is FQGNSA in the germline V gene. The CDR3 sequence: CASSSTGGRSEAFF. The CDR3 bases are TGTGCCAGCAGCTCAACAGGGGGCAGGTCCGAAGCTTTCTTT.